The clone carrying this TCR beta chain was counted at least ten times. Its antigen is as yet unknown. The V and J ends lost 1 base and 2 bases respectively, with 13 bases between them. This CDR3 has 15 residues. Germline values: CDR1 DFQATT, CDR2 SNEGSKA (reference sequence). The data stem from a study of CD8+CD57+ T cells in acquired aplastic anemia. Study in general: Reads per healthy sample averaged around 9.9 million (CD4+) and about 12 million (CD8+).

Profiles of TCR beta VDJ and CDR3 were generated from a genomic DNA template. TCRdb recomputed calls from the reads with MiXCR, one row per CDR3 protein. The sample lists around 180,000 distinct CDR3 sequences; about 64% were seen once. Findings and caveats of the study: In CD8+ cells, Simpson's diversity showed no significant difference between patients and controls.

The sequence derives from a human donor in good health. Sequenced sample: sorted CD4+, CD8+, or CD8+CD57+ T cells (not recorded which) from PBMCs. This rearrangement joins TRBV20-1 to TRBJ2-3; D may be TRBD2 (6 bases). The CDR3 nucleotides are TGCAGTGCTAGAGGTCCTAGCGAGGCCACAGATACGCAGTATTTT. Its protein product is CSARGPSEATDTQYF.